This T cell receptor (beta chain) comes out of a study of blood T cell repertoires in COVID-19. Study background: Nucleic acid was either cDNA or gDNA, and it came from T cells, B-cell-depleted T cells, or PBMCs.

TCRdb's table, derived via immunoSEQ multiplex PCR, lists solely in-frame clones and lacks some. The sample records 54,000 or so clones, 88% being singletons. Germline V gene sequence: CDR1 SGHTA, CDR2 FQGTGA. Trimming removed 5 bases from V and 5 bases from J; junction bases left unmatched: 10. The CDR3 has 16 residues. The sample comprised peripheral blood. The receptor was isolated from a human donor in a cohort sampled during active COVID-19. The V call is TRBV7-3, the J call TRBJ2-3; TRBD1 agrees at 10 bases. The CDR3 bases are TGTGCCAGCAGCCCGGGACAGGGGACCTCGTTAGATACGCAGTATTTT. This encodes CASSPGQGTSLDTQYF.